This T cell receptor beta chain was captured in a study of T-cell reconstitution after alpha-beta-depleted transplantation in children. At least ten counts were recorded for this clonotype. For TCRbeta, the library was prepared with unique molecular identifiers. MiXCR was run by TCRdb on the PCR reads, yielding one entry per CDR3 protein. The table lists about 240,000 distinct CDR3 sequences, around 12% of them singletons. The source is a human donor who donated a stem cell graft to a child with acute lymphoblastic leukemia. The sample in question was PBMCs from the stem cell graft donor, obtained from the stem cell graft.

CDR3 protein: CASSLQGGNEQYF. CDR3 nucleotides: TGTGCCAGCAGTTTACAGGGTGGGAACGAGCAGTACTTC. The chain employs TRBV27 and TRBJ2-7; a weak D match, TRBD1 (5 bases). V lost 2 bases and J lost 5, with 10 bases in between. Germline lookup yields CDR1 MNHEY and CDR2 SMNVEV (reference sequence). This CDR3 has 13 residues.